The 32 T cell receptor beta chains given below trace back to one sample, sequenced in a study of radiotherapy plus CTLA-4 blockade in lung cancer. The table came from immunoSEQ multiplex PCR; TCRdb's copy has only in-frame clones and leaves some out. The repertoire consists of 60,000 to 70,000 clones, with 79% occurring once and the leading ten covering roughly 10%. The sequences come from peripheral blood, collected from a patient treated with radiotherapy plus ipilimumab. Receptors were obtained from a human donor with non-small cell lung cancer who had a complete response to radiotherapy plus ipilimumab.

The chain combines TRBV30 with TRBJ1-5; possibly TRBD1 for D (6 bases). CDR3 length equals 13 residues. V was trimmed by 3 bases and J by 3 bases, leaving 9 bases between them. The germline CDR1 and CDR2 sequences are GTSNPN and SVGIG (reference sequence). For the CDR3, the DNA is TGTGCCTGGAGCAGACAGGCCAATCAGCCCCAGCATTTT. It yields the protein CAWSRQANQPQHF.

The V and J genes are TRBV7-8 and TRBJ1-3; 11 nucleotides match TRBD1. Unmatched junction bases numbered 8, after V lost 5 bases and J lost 2 bases. The CDR3 runs to 17 residues. CDR1 is SGHVS and CDR2 is FQNEAQ in the germline V gene. Here the CDR3 reads CASSGGTGGTAGNTIYF. The CDR3, as DNA: TGTGCCAGCAGCGGGGGGACAGGGGGGACGGCTGGAAACACCATATATTTT.

This clone appeared once. This sequence joins TRBV5-4 and TRBJ2-5; D ambiguous. The CDR3 extends over 13 amino acids. Germline CDR1 reads SGHNT; CDR2 reads YYREEE (reference sequence). Between the trimmed V and J ends, which lost 2 bases and 2 bases, there was a span of 7 bases. For the CDR3, the DNA is TGTGCCAGCAGCTTACAGAGACAAGAGACCCAGTACTTC. Protein sequence: CASSLQRQETQYF.

In nucleotides, the CDR3 is TGCGCCAGCAGCCCCCCGCGGACGGATCAAGAGACCCAGTACTTC. Its translation is CASSPPRTDQETQYF. The rearrangement links TRBV4-3 to TRBJ2-5; D is unclear. Trimming took off 4 bases at V and 2 bases at J, with 14 bases between the two ends. This CDR3 comprises 15 residues. Germline V gene lookup returns CDR1 LGHNA and CDR2 YSLEER.

The V call is TRBV6-1, the J call TRBJ2-1; D possibly corresponds to TRBD2 (6 bases). CDR1 and CDR2 (germline): MNHNS, SASEGT. The V gene lost 1 base and the J gene lost 0 bases, with 7 bases spanning the gap. This CDR3 contains 15 residues. The CDR3 DNA reads TGTGCCAGCAGTGAAGAAGCGGGCTCCTACAATGAGCAGTTCTTC. This gives the protein CASSEEAGSYNEQFF.

The rearrangement uses TRBV6-1 and TRBJ2-2; 10 bases are shared with TRBD1. Germline assignment: CDR1 MNHNS and CDR2 SASEGT. V shed 2 bases, J shed 2 bases, and the junction held 8 bases outside the gene matches. This CDR3 is built from 18 residues. Here the CDR3 reads CASSETWTGGVNTGELFF. The DNA of the CDR3 is TGTGCCAGCAGTGAAACATGGACAGGGGGTGTAAACACCGGGGAGCTGTTTTTT.

The chain couples TRBV2 to TRBJ2-2; maybe TRBD1 (7 bases). CDR1 and CDR2 (germline): SNHLY, FYNNEI. This CDR3 spans 15 amino acids. Trimming removed 6 bases at V and 5 bases at J, with 16 bases between. The chain's CDR3 is CASRSGGGATGELFF. As DNA, the CDR3 is TGTGCCAGCAGGAGTGGAGGGGGCGCGACCGGGGAGCTGTTTTTT.

This clone came up a few times. The V gene is TRBV28, the J gene TRBJ2-5, with TRBD2 matching 10 bases. This CDR3 spans 13 amino acids. Germline V gene lookup returns CDR1 MDHEN and CDR2 SYDVKM. With 6 bases clipped from V and 4 bases from J, the junction kept 2 bases outside the gene matches. The CDR3 DNA is TGTGCCAGCAGCGCTAGCGGGAGAGAGACCCAGTACTTC. Protein sequence: CASSASGRETQYF. The entire variable domain, with the rest obtained from reference TRBV28 and TRBJ2-5, is as follows: DVKVTQSSRYLVKRTGEKVFLECVQDMDHENMFWYRQDPGLGLRLIYFSYDVKMKEKGDIPEGYSVSREKKERFSLILESASTNQTSMYLCASSASGRETQYFGPGTRLLVL.

This chain connects TRBV6-5 to TRBJ2-5; D is ambiguous. The CDR3 spans 12 residues. The germline gives CDR1 MNHEY, CDR2 SVGAGI. V shed 8 bases and J shed 5 bases, with 12 bases lying between them. This CDR3 is CASGFDPETQYF. The CDR3 nucleotides are TGTGCCAGCGGGTTTGATCCTGAGACCCAGTACTTC.

V usage is TRBV15 and J usage is TRBJ2-3; 10 bases map to TRBD2. The CDR3 is 18 residues long. Unmatched junction bases numbered 15, after V lost 0 bases and J lost 9 bases. Germline V lookup: CDR1 LNHNV, CDR2 YYDKDF (reference sequence). CDR3 sequence reads: CATSRDRGLAGGPGTQYF. CDR3 nucleotides: TGTGCCACCAGCAGAGATCGGGGATTAGCGGGGGGCCCTGGGACGCAGTATTTT.

The chain employs TRBV11-2 and TRBJ1-2, with D unclear. The CDR3 is made up of 14 amino acids. CDR1 is SGHAT, CDR2 FQNNGV, per germline. Trimming pared 5 bases from V and 6 bases from J, leaving 16 bases between. The CDR3 sequence: CASSQAGWGDGYTF. CDR3 bases: TGTGCCAGCAGCCAAGCGGGGTGGGGAGATGGCTACACCTTC.

The chain uses TRBV18 and TRBJ1-5; possible D gene TRBD1, 5 bases. The V gene lost 3 bases and the J gene lost 0 bases, with 9 bases spanning the gap. The CDR3 covers 15 residues. Per germline, CDR1 KGHSH and CDR2 LQKENI. The CDR3 DNA sequence: TGTGCCAGCTCACCGACAGCTTATAGCAATCAGCCCCAGCATTTT. This encodes CASSPTAYSNQPQHF.

The chain combines TRBV14 with TRBJ2-3; D not certain. The CDR3 has 12 amino acids. V was shortened by 4 bases and J by 5 bases, with 7 bases between the two germline ends. From germline, CDR1 is SGHDN and CDR2 FVKESK. DNA for the CDR3: TGTGCCAGCAGCCTCATAAAAGATACGCAGTATTTT. This gives the protein CASSLIKDTQYF.

The J gene is TRBJ2-3, the V gene TRBV7-2; 11 bases line up with TRBD2. Germline lookup yields CDR1 SGHTA and CDR2 FQGNSA. J gave up 4 bases and V 3 bases, and 0 bases lay outside the gene matches. The CDR3 consists of 14 residues. The CDR3 reads CASSFSGGADTQYF. The DNA for the CDR3 is TGTGCCAGCAGCTTTAGCGGGGGGGCAGATACGCAGTATTTT.

The chain couples TRBV18 to TRBJ2-3, with D unclear. V was shortened by 3 bases and J by 2 bases, with 6 bases between the two germline ends. CDR1 KGHSH and CDR2 LQKENI come from the germline V gene. The length of the CDR3 is 13 residues. The CDR3 DNA is TGTGCCAGCTCACCCGTGGTCACAGATACGCAGTATTTT. Translation gives CASSPVVTDTQYF.

This chain joins TRBV10-2 and TRBJ2-3; D not certain. The germline V gene encodes CDR1 WSHSY and CDR2 SAAADI. The V end lost 4 bases, the J end lost 1 base, and 9 bases lay between the germline ends. This CDR3 is 14 amino acids long. CDR3 nucleotides: TGCGCCAGCAGTGGGAACGCGCGCACAGATACGCAGTATTTT. It is translated as CASSGNARTDTQYF.

This clone appeared once. This rearrangement joins TRBV4-3 to TRBJ2-5; 11 bases map to TRBD2. The J call could be wrong; TRBJ2-7 is a better fit for the DNA end. The V gene's germline CDR1 is LGHNA and CDR2 YSLEER. This CDR3 spans 16 amino acids. The CDR3 loop is CASSRATSGASYEQYF. The CDR3 DNA reads TGCGCCAGCAGCCGGGCGACTAGCGGGGCGTCCTACGAGCAGTACTTC.

The CDR3 protein is CARPYHGQGDYGYTF. The CDR3 DNA sequence: TGTGCCAGACCCTACCATGGACAGGGAGACTATGGCTACACCTTC. V is TRBV11-3 and J is TRBJ1-2; TRBD1 agrees at 8 bases. Germline CDR1 and CDR2: SGHNT and YENEEA. Unmatched junction bases numbered 12, after V lost 9 bases and J lost 3 bases. The CDR3 spans 15 residues.

This clone was picked up one time. Here the CDR3 omits its conserved ending phenylalanine or tryptophan, so a read error is the likely source. The V and J genes are TRBV11-3 and TRBJ2-4, with D maybe TRBD1 (5 bases). CDR3 length: 16 residues. Germline loops: CDR1 SGHNT, CDR2 YENEEA. V was cut by 6 bases and J by 6 bases, with 21 bases left in between. The CDR3 loop is CASSLSQGSYGNIQYL. The DNA for the CDR3 is TGTGCCAGCAGTCTCTCCCAGGGCTCTTATGGAAACATTCAGTACCTC.

The sample holds a few counts of this clone. The chain uses TRBV7-9 and TRBJ1-4, with D hard to call. The V gene's germline CDR1 is SEHNR and CDR2 FQNEAQ (reference sequence). This CDR3 has 16 amino acids. V lost 1 base, J lost 1 base, and 10 bases lay in between. The chain's CDR3 is CASSLGFRGTNEKLFF. The CDR3 DNA reads as TGTGCCAGCAGCTTAGGCTTTAGAGGAACTAATGAAAAACTGTTTTTT.

The genes are TRBV9 and TRBJ2-6; D gene unclear. Germline V CDR1 and CDR2: SGDLS, YYNGEE. The V end was cut by 1 base, the J end by 2 bases, with 1 base between. This CDR3 comprises 13 residues. The CDR3 sequence: CASSVTGANVLTF. In nucleotides, the CDR3 is TGTGCCAGCAGCGTAACTGGGGCCAACGTCCTGACTTTC.

CDR3 protein: CASSSQGYEQYF. The CDR3 DNA sequence: TGTGCCAGCAGCTCCCAGGGGTACGAGCAGTACTTC. The V call is TRBV7-9, the J call TRBJ2-7; weak D call: TRBD1 (6 bases). In germline, CDR1 is SEHNR, CDR2 FQNEAQ (reference sequence). This CDR3 comprises 12 residues. V lost 4 bases to trimming and J lost 4 bases, with 8 bases between them.

The genes are TRBV5-1 and TRBJ2-1, with a weak D call TRBD2 (6 bases). The CDR3 loop spans 15 amino acids. Germline V gives CDR1 SGHRS, CDR2 YFSETQ. V dropped 4 bases and J dropped 0 bases, with 11 bases sitting between them. In nucleotides, the CDR3 is TGCGCCAGCAGCGACGAGACTAGCTCCTACAATGAGCAGTTCTTC. It yields the protein CASSDETSSYNEQFF.

The V gene is TRBV30, the J gene TRBJ1-4; D may be TRBD1 (5 bases). This CDR3 contains 15 residues. Trimming stripped 2 bases from V and 10 bases from J, with 20 bases between. Germline-derived CDR1 and CDR2 are GTSNPN and SVGIG (reference sequence). The CDR3 loop reads CAWSKQEKPGGKLFF. Here the CDR3 DNA reads TGTGCCTGGAGTAAACAGGAAAAACCGGGGGGAAAACTGTTTTTT.

The genes are TRBV7-2 and TRBJ2-5, with TRBD2 identical over 14 bases. V shed 3 bases, J shed 5 bases, and the junction held 11 bases outside the gene matches. Germline V lookup: CDR1 SGHTA, CDR2 FQGNSA. This CDR3 is built from 18 residues. The CDR3 loop reads CASSLKSSTSGRAETQYF. In nucleotides, the CDR3 is TGTGCCAGCAGCTTGAAGTCCTCGACTAGCGGGAGGGCGGAGACCCAGTACTTC.

This rearrangement joins TRBV11-2 to TRBJ1-1; 9 bases fit TRBD1. The CDR3 is made up of 14 amino acids. Germline V CDR1 and CDR2: SGHAT, FQNNGV. Trimming cost V 7 bases and J 5 bases; bases outside gene matches: 8. The CDR3 sequence is CASTHRGRWTEAFF. The CDR3 bases are TGTGCCAGCACACACAGGGGGCGGTGGACTGAAGCTTTCTTT. The variable domain in full, completed from reference TRBV11-2 and TRBJ1-1, reads EAGVAQSPRYKIIEKRQSVAFWCNPISGHATLYWYQQILGQGPKLLIQFQNNGVVDDSQLPKDRFSAERLKGVDSTLKIQPAKLEDSAVYLCASTHRGRWTEAFFGQGTRLTVV.

The V gene is TRBV5-4, the J gene TRBJ1-2, with D perhaps TRBD1 (6 bases). This CDR3 region has 14 residues. Trimming took 0 bases from V and 8 from J, leaving 14 bases between them. CDR1 is SGHNT and CDR2 is YYREEE in the germline V gene (reference sequence). The CDR3 sequence: CASSLDYRVRGYTF. The CDR3, as DNA: TGTGCCAGCAGCTTGGATTACAGGGTTAGGGGCTACACCTTC.

This clone came up a few times. The chain employs TRBV4-1 and TRBJ1-2; D ambiguous. CDR1 and CDR2 (germline): MGHRA, YSYEKL. The CDR3 has 12 amino acids. V lost 0 bases and J 5 bases, leaving 4 bases between the germline ends. The chain's CDR3 is CASSQEGYGYTF. In nucleotides, the CDR3 is TGCGCCAGCAGCCAAGAAGGATATGGCTACACCTTC.

This clone showed up just a few times. This sequence joins TRBV30 and TRBJ2-3; 7 bases match TRBD2. The CDR3 length is 15 residues. Unmatched junction bases numbered 5, after V lost 0 bases and J lost 2 bases. Germline assignment: CDR1 GTSNPN and CDR2 SVGIG (reference sequence). CDR3: CAWSVAGWDTDTQYF. The CDR3, as DNA: TGTGCCTGGAGTGTAGCGGGGTGGGACACAGATACGCAGTATTTT.

Details on this clone: Mismatch with germline at one junction end may stem from a read error. This chain joins TRBV12-5 and TRBJ2-2, with D possibly matching TRBD2 (5 bases). The CDR3 loop spans 12 amino acids. Germline V gene lookup returns CDR1 LGHNT and CDR2 FRNRAP. The CDR3 here is CASRRVTGKLFF. In DNA, the CDR3 is TGTGCTAGTCGGCGAGTTACCGGGAAGCTGTTTTTT.

The chain has TRBV28 and TRBJ1-4, with 7 positions matching TRBD1. CDR1 and CDR2 (germline): MDHEN, SYDVKM. This CDR3 has 13 residues. After removal of 8 bases from V and 5 bases from J, the junction contained 5 bases not matched to a gene. CDR3: CASEGGGNEKLFF. The CDR3 DNA sequence: TGTGCCAGCGAAGGGGGCGGGAATGAAAAACTGTTTTTT.

The V and J genes are TRBV5-5 and TRBJ1-4, with D possibly TRBD1 on 5 matching bases. The V gene's germline CDR1 is SGHKS and CDR2 YYEKEE (reference sequence). CDR3 size: 15 residues. V gave up 7 bases and J gave up 7 bases, with 20 bases separating them. The CDR3 sequence: CASERRMGGGEKLFF. The CDR3 region has the DNA TGTGCCAGCGAACGGAGGATGGGCGGGGGTGAAAAACTGTTTTTT. The full variable domain, completed using reference TRBV5-5 and TRBJ1-4, is DAGVTQSPTHLIKTRGQQVTLRCSPISGHKSVSWYQQVLGQGPQFIFQYYEKEERGRGNFPDRFSARQFPNYSSELNVNALLLGDSALYLCASERRMGGGEKLFFGSGTQLSVL.